The subject of this entry is one T cell receptor (beta chain). The data were taken from a study of T cell repertoires in ileal Crohn's disease. V lost 1 base and J lost 6, with 10 bases in between. Per the germline V gene, CDR1 is SGHTA and CDR2 is FQGNSA. The CDR3 is 13 residues long. Time point noted: neoterminal ileum biopsy at postoperative endoscopy, about 6 months after surgery. TCRdb's table, derived via immunoSEQ multiplex PCR, lists solely in-frame clones and lacks some. The sample gives roughly 62,000 clones, less than 90% of which show up once; roughly 1.9% is in the top ten. This chain uses TRBV7-2 with TRBJ2-7, with D possibly TRBD1 on 5 matching bases. This sequence was found in an adult with Crohn's disease. The sequenced sample was ileal tissue. As DNA, the CDR3 is TGTGCCAGCAGCTTAGTATCTCAGGGCGAGCAGTACTTC. Protein product: CASSLVSQGEQYF.